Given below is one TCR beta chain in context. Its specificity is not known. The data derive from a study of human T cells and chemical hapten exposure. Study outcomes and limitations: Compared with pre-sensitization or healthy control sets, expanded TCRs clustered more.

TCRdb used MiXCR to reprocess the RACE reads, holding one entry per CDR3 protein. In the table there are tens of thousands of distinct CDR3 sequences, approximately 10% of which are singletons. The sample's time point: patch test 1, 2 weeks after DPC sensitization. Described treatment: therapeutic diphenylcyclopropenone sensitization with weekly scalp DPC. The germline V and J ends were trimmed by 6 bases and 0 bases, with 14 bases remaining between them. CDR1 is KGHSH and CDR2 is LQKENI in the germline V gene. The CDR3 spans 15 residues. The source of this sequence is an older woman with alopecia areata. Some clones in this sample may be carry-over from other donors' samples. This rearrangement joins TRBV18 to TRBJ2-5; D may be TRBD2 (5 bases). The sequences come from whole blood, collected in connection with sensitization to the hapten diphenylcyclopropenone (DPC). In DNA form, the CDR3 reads TGTGCCAGCTCTCTCCAAAGCGGCTACCAAGAGACCCAGTACTTC. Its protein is CASSLQSGYQETQYF. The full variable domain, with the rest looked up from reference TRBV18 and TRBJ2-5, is NAGVMQNPRHLVRRRGQEARLRCSPMKGHSHVYWYRQLPEEGLKFMVYLQKENIIDESGMPKERFSAEFPKEGPSILRIQQVVRGDSAAYFCASSLQSGYQETQYFGPGTRLLVL.